The rows below give T cell receptor beta chains drawn from one sample of a study of blood T cells in healthy people across ages. Using its own MiXCR run on the 5' RACE reads, TCRdb lists one record per CDR3 protein. The table records approximately 850,000 distinct CDR3 sequences, roughly 44% of them present only once. The sequenced material came from blood. Receptors originate from a man aged 60-69 years in good health. Each CDR3 is given without its conserved first and last residue. The order of the fields is V gene, J gene, clone size, CDR3 protein. Clone size is shown for a subset of rows, as once, few, many or a class of expanded clone.

>TRBV2|TRBJ2-7|.
ASDHRGSYEQY
>TRBV4-3|TRBJ1-1|.
ASSQALRGPELSWRGAF
>TRBV11-2|TRBJ2-7|.
ASSRQGGPQY
>TRBV7-2|TRBJ2-7|.
ASSLSSGSFDEQY
>TRBV5-6|TRBJ2-1|few
ASSLADSGRFNEQF
>TRBV4-3|.|once
ASSQERGLYEQY
>TRBV7-2|TRBJ1-2|.
ASSLSPGLGDGYT
>TRBV7-2|TRBJ2-7|few
ASSLPLGAGDEQY
>TRBV5-1|TRBJ2-7|.
ASSREGGGGFEQY
>TRBV6-2/TRBV6-3|TRBJ2-1|.
ASSQTPHNEQF
>TRBV6-1|.|.
ASSEPTSGVNYEQY
>TRBV6-5|TRBJ2-3|.
ASQRDSLTDTQY
>TRBV5-1|TRBJ2-1|.
ASSLERGGHNEQF
>TRBV7-9|TRBJ2-6|.
ASSLGASGANVLT
>TRBV4-3|TRBJ2-7|.
ASSQATGPAYEQY
>TRBV12-3/TRBV12-4|TRBJ2-1|many
ASSPGGSRGYNEQF
>TRBV7-2|TRBJ1-1|.
ASSSECRANTEAF
>TRBV7-2|TRBJ2-3|.
ASSLVSSGGASRDTQY
>TRBV29-1|TRBJ1-1|.
SVARGGNTEAF
>TRBV6-2/TRBV6-3|TRBJ2-5|.
ASSPSWETQY
>TRBV5-5|TRBJ1-2|.
ASAGTGQIDGYT
>TRBV7-9|TRBJ2-5|.
TSSLRDREGETQY
>TRBV28|TRBJ1-2|.
ASSPRPGTGHGYT
>TRBV2|TRBJ2-5|few
ASSGGGAPNQETQY
>TRBV30|TRBJ2-7|.
AWGTGTYEQY
>TRBV15|TRBJ1-2|.
ATSRVDRVRDYGYT
>TRBV5-1|TRBJ1-4|.
ASKGTADEKLF
>TRBV7-3|TRBJ1-4|.
ASSILGGVNEKLF
>TRBV25-1|TRBJ2-2|.
ASTSMAGESNSGELF
>TRBV29-1|.|.
SGVRQGATEQY
>TRBV5-1|TRBJ1-2|.
ASSLDAFYGYT
>TRBV20-1|TRBJ1-1|.
SANGPTTEAF
>TRBV9|TRBJ2-5|few
ASSVGGGGPQETQY